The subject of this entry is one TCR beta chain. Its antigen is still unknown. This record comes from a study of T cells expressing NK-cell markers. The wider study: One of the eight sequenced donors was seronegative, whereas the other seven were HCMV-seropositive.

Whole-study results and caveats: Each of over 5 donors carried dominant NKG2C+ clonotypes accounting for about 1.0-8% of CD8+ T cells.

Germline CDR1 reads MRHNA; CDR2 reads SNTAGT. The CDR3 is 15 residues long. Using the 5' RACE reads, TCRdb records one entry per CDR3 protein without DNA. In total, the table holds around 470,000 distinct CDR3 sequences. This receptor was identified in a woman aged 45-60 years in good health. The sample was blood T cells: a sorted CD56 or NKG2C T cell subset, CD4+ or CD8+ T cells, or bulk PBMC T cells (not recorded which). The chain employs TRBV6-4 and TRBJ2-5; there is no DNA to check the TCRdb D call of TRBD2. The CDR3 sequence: CASSDSAGTGETQYF.